These 22 T cell receptor beta chains were sequenced from one sample in a study of T cells in tuberculosis. Only in-frame clones appear in the TCRdb table, and some are missing; sequencing was by immunoSEQ multiplex PCR. This table holds 80,000 to 100,000 clones, around 90% found once. Sorting used thawed, overnight-rested PBMC stained with anti-CD3, a viability dye and GMM-loaded CD1B tetramer. C32 glucose monomycolate from Rhodococcus equi was loaded onto the CD1B tetramers. The specimen sequenced was CD1b-GMM tetramer-negative cells sorted from PBMCs. The receptors derive from an adult woman with latent tuberculosis.

The rearrangement links TRBV11-2 to TRBJ2-6; D not resolved. The length of the CDR3 is 16 residues. In germline, CDR1 is SGHAT, CDR2 FQNNGV. The V gene lost 4 bases and the J gene lost 0 bases, with 10 bases spanning the gap. CDR3 DNA: TGTGCCAGCAGCTCCCCGCGCGTCTCTGGGGCCAACGTCCTGACTTTC. As protein: CASSSPRVSGANVLTF.

The chain uses TRBV28 and TRBJ1-5; the D gene is possibly TRBD1 (5 bases). CDR1 is MDHEN and CDR2 is SYDVKM in the germline V gene. CDR3 length: 15 amino acids. The germline V and J ends were trimmed by 5 bases and 1 base, with 12 bases remaining between them. The CDR3 sequence is CASSIPGQSNQPQHF. The CDR3 DNA follows: TGTGCCAGCAGTATACCCGGACAAAGCAATCAGCCCCAGCATTTT.

This rearrangement joins TRBV10-2 to TRBJ1-1; 9 positions agree with TRBD1. Germline V gene data show CDR1 as WSHSY and CDR2 as SAAADI. This CDR3 has 13 amino acids. J lost 6 bases, V lost 6 bases, and 5 bases had no gene match. The CDR3 DNA reads as TGCGCCAGCAGGCAAACAGGGGGCCCTGAAGCTTTCTTT. It translates to CASRQTGGPEAFF.

This clone was picked up one time. This chain connects TRBV2 to TRBJ1-4; no clear D. Trimming cost V 7 bases and J 5 bases, with 23 bases left between them. Germline CDR1 is SNHLY and CDR2 is FYNNEI. This CDR3 has 17 amino acids. This CDR3 reads CASTPLRGRGMNEKLFF. The DNA for the CDR3 is TGTGCCAGCACCCCCCTCCGGGGTCGAGGGATGAATGAAAAACTGTTTTTT.

The rearrangement uses TRBV5-4 and TRBJ1-6, with D possibly matching TRBD1 (6 bases). This CDR3 contains 15 residues. CDR1 SGHNT and CDR2 YYREEE come from the germline V gene (reference sequence). The germline V and J ends were trimmed by 4 bases and 10 bases, with 18 bases remaining between them. The CDR3 spells CASSPPLGQGSPLHF. The DNA for the CDR3 is TGTGCCAGCAGCCCCCCGTTGGGCCAGGGGTCACCCCTCCACTTT.

The chain couples TRBV5-5 to TRBJ2-1; TRBD2 agrees at 9 bases. The length of the CDR3 is 14 residues. J gave up 10 bases and V 4 bases, and 9 bases lay outside the gene matches. Germline lookup yields CDR1 SGHKS and CDR2 YYEKEE (reference sequence). The CDR3: CASSRLADLGEQFF. The CDR3 region has the DNA TGTGCCAGCAGCCGACTAGCGGACCTGGGGGAGCAGTTCTTC.

The chain uses TRBV10-3 and TRBJ2-5, with D maybe TRBD2 (6 bases). The DNA matches TRBJ2-7 better at its end, which makes the J call doubtful. CDR3 length equals 16 residues. From germline, CDR1 is ENHRY and CDR2 SYGVKD. The CDR3, as DNA: TGTGCCATCAGTGATGTGGTGGGGGGTCCCTCGTCCGAGCAGTACTTC. Residues: CAISDVVGGPSSEQYF.

This clone was counted once. The chain combines TRBV9 with TRBJ2-6, with TRBD1 as a possible D gene (5 bases). V was trimmed by 6 bases and J by 1 base, leaving 14 bases between them. This CDR3 is 16 amino acids long. Germline CDR1 SGDLS, CDR2 YYNGEE. CDR3 sequence (DNA): TGTGCCAGCACCCTAACCGACAGTTCTGGGGCCAACGTCCTGACTTTC. It codes for CASTLTDSSGANVLTF.

The rearrangement joins TRBV4-1 to TRBJ1-5; 8 bases line up with TRBD1. J was trimmed by 1 base and V by 4 bases; bases with no gene match: 6. The length of the CDR3 is 16 residues. The germline V gene has CDR1 MGHRA and CDR2 YSYEKL. In nucleotides, the CDR3 is TGCGCCAGCAGCCCATTAGGACAGGGAAGCAATCAGCCCCAGCATTTT. As protein: CASSPLGQGSNQPQHF.

The chain combines TRBV27 with TRBJ1-1; D ambiguous. The CDR3 sequence is 14 residues long. Trimming cost V 3 bases and J 5 bases, with 13 bases left between them. Germline assignment: CDR1 MNHEY and CDR2 SMNVEV (reference sequence). The CDR3 here is CASSFGGVLTEAFF. The CDR3, as DNA: TGTGCCAGCAGTTTCGGCGGGGTTCTTACTGAAGCTTTCTTT.

Only one count was recorded for this clone. The chain couples TRBV18 to TRBJ2-5; D unresolved. The CDR3 consists of 15 residues. Germline V gene data show CDR1 as KGHSH and CDR2 as LQKENI. V lost 8 bases and J lost 4, with 20 bases in between. The CDR3 here is CASEKNGLSGETQYF. In nucleotides, the CDR3 is TGTGCCAGCGAAAAAAATGGGTTATCAGGAGAGACCCAGTACTTC. The full variable domain, rest sourced from reference TRBV18 and TRBJ2-5, is NAGVMQNPRHLVRRRGQEARLRCSPMKGHSHVYWYRQLPEEGLKFMVYLQKENIIDESGMPKERFSAEFPKEGPSILRIQQVVRGDSAAYFCASEKNGLSGETQYFGPGTRLLVL.

The J gene is TRBJ2-2, the V gene TRBV6-1, with 8 positions matching TRBD1. CDR3 size: 14 residues. The junction had 9 bases not matched to a gene; V was cut back by 11 bases and J by 4 bases. CDR1 is MNHNS and CDR2 is SASEGT in the germline V gene. The CDR3 reads CAGQGQAVTGELFF. DNA for the CDR3: TGTGCCGGGCAGGGACAGGCCGTCACCGGGGAGCTGTTTTTT.

The V and J genes are TRBV7-3 and TRBJ2-3; TRBD2 matches at 12 bases. Germline CDR1 and CDR2: SGHTA and FQGTGA. The CDR3 extends over 17 amino acids. V lost 2 bases, J lost 6 bases, and 9 bases stayed unmatched. The CDR3 protein is CASSLSSSGGELDTQYF. Here the CDR3 DNA reads TGTGCCAGCAGCTTATCATCTAGCGGGGGGGAATTGGATACGCAGTATTTT.

The CDR3 sequence: CASSLDLGFNTEAFF. CDR3 in DNA: TGCGCCAGCAGCTTGGATCTCGGGTTCAACACTGAAGCTTTCTTT. J is TRBJ1-1 and V is TRBV5-1; D is uncertain. CDR3 length: 15 amino acids. Germline CDR1 and CDR2: SGHRS and YFSETQ. V lost 0 bases to trimming and J lost 2 bases, with 11 bases between them.

The chain joins TRBV6-5 to TRBJ2-3; D gene unclear. The V end was cut by 5 bases, the J end by 6 bases, with 18 bases between. The V gene's germline CDR1 is MNHEY and CDR2 SVGAGI. This CDR3 spans 15 amino acids. The CDR3 reads CASSPRLPQFDTQYF. The CDR3 DNA reads TGTGCCAGCAGTCCCAGGCTGCCCCAGTTTGATACGCAGTATTTT.

The chain combines TRBV6-6 with TRBJ2-5; a weak D match, TRBD1 (5 bases). V was clipped by 5 bases and J by 3 bases, with 10 bases between them. The CDR3 has 13 residues. In germline, CDR1 is MNHNY, CDR2 SVGAGI (reference sequence). The CDR3 bases are TGTGCCAGCAGTCTCCAAGGGGAAGAGACCCAGTACTTC. It yields the protein CASSLQGEETQYF.

This clone was observed once. The V and J genes are TRBV25-1 and TRBJ1-4; maybe TRBD1 (5 bases). V dropped 1 base and J dropped 2 bases, with 11 bases sitting between them. This CDR3 contains 16 residues. Per the germline V gene, CDR1 is MGHDK and CDR2 is SYGVNS. CDR3 DNA sequence: TGTGCCAGCAGTGAATTTTTTGGGGCGACTAATGAAAAACTGTTTTTT. It codes for CASSEFFGATNEKLFF.

This clone turned up a few times. The CDR3 DNA reads as TGTGCCAGCAGCGTTAAGGGGATGGGGAACACCGGGGAGCTGTTTTTT. This codes for CASSVKGMGNTGELFF. The chain joins TRBV9 to TRBJ2-2, with D perhaps TRBD1 (5 bases). Per germline, CDR1 SGDLS and CDR2 YYNGEE. Trimming shortened V by 2 bases and J by 1 base, and 12 bases separated the two germline ends. The length of the CDR3 is 16 residues.

DNA for the CDR3: TGCGCCAGCAGCTTGGCTTGGACAGGGACAGATACGCAGTATTTT. It is translated as CASSLAWTGTDTQYF. The chain employs TRBV5-1 and TRBJ2-3; 8 nucleotides align to TRBD1. V trimming: 0 bases; J trimming: 3 bases; junction bases outside the gene matches: 3. Germline assignment: CDR1 SGHRS and CDR2 YFSETQ. This CDR3 has 15 residues.

The V and J genes are TRBV25-1 and TRBJ2-1; tentatively, D is TRBD2 (6 bases). V dropped 4 bases and J dropped 5 bases, with 12 bases sitting between them. Germline loops: CDR1 MGHDK, CDR2 SYGVNS. The CDR3 spans 14 residues. The CDR3 loop is CASSGAGKDNEQFF. CDR3 in DNA: TGTGCCAGCAGTGGGGCGGGAAAAGACAATGAGCAGTTCTTC. Together with reference TRBV25-1 and TRBJ2-1, the CDR3 gives the full variable domain: EADIYQTPRYLVIGTGKKITLECSQTMGHDKMYWYQQDPGMELHLIHYSYGVNSTEKGDLSSESTVSRIRTEHFPLTLESARPSHTSQYLCASSGAGKDNEQFFGPGTRLTVL.

V and J are TRBV19 and TRBJ1-1; tentative D call: TRBD1 (5 bases). This CDR3 comprises 12 residues. The germline gives CDR1 LNHDA, CDR2 SQIVND (reference sequence). V shed 10 bases and J shed 3 bases, with 12 bases lying between them. The CDR3 reads CATTDTYTEAFF. The CDR3 DNA sequence: TGTGCCACCACGGACACCTACACTGAAGCTTTCTTT.

This clone is a singleton in its sample. The chain combines TRBV6-6 with TRBJ1-2; the D gene is possibly TRBD1 (6 bases). Germline V gene sequence: CDR1 MNHNY, CDR2 SVGAGI (reference sequence). The V gene lost 2 bases and the J gene lost 7 bases, with 11 bases spanning the gap. This CDR3 spans 13 amino acids. The CDR3 bases are TGTGCCAGCAGTTACCCAGGGGAGCGTGGCTACACCTTC. The encoded protein is CASSYPGERGYTF.